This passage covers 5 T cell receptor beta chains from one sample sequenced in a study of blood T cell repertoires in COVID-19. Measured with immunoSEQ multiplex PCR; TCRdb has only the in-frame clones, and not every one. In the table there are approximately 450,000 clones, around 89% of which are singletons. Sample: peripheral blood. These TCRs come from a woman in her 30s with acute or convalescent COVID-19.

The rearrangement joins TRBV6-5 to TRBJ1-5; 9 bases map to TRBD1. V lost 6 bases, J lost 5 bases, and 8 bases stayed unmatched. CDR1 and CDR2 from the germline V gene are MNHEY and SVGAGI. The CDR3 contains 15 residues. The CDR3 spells CASSLGQGRYQPQHF. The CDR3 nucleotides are TGTGCCAGCAGCCTAGGACAGGGGAGGTATCAGCCCCAGCATTTT.

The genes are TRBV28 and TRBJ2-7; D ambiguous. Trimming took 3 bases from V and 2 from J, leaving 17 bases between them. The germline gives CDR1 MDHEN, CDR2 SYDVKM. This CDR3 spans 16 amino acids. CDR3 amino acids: CASSFSWNKSTYEQYF. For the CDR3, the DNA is TGTGCCAGCAGTTTTAGCTGGAACAAGTCTACCTACGAGCAGTACTTC.

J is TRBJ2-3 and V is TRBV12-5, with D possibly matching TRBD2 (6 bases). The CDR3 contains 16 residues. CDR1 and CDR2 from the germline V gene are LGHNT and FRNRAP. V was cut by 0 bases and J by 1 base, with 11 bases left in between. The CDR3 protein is CASGLVLRGRTDTQYF. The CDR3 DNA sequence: TGTGCTAGTGGTTTGGTACTGCGGGGTCGCACAGATACGCAGTATTTT.

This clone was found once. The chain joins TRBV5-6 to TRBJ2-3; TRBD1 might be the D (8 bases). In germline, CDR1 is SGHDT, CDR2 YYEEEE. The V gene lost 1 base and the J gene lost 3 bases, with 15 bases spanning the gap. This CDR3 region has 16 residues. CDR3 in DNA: TGTGCCAGCAGCTTGCTAGGACAGGGAGGGACAGATACGCAGTATTTT. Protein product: CASSLLGQGGTDTQYF.

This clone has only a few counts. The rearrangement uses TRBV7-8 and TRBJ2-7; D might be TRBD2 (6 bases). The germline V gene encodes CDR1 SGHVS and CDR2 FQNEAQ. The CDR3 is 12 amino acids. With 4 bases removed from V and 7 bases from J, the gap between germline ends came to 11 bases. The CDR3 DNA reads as TGTGCCAGCAGCTGGAGGGGTGGGGAGCAGTACTTC. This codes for CASSWRGGEQYF.